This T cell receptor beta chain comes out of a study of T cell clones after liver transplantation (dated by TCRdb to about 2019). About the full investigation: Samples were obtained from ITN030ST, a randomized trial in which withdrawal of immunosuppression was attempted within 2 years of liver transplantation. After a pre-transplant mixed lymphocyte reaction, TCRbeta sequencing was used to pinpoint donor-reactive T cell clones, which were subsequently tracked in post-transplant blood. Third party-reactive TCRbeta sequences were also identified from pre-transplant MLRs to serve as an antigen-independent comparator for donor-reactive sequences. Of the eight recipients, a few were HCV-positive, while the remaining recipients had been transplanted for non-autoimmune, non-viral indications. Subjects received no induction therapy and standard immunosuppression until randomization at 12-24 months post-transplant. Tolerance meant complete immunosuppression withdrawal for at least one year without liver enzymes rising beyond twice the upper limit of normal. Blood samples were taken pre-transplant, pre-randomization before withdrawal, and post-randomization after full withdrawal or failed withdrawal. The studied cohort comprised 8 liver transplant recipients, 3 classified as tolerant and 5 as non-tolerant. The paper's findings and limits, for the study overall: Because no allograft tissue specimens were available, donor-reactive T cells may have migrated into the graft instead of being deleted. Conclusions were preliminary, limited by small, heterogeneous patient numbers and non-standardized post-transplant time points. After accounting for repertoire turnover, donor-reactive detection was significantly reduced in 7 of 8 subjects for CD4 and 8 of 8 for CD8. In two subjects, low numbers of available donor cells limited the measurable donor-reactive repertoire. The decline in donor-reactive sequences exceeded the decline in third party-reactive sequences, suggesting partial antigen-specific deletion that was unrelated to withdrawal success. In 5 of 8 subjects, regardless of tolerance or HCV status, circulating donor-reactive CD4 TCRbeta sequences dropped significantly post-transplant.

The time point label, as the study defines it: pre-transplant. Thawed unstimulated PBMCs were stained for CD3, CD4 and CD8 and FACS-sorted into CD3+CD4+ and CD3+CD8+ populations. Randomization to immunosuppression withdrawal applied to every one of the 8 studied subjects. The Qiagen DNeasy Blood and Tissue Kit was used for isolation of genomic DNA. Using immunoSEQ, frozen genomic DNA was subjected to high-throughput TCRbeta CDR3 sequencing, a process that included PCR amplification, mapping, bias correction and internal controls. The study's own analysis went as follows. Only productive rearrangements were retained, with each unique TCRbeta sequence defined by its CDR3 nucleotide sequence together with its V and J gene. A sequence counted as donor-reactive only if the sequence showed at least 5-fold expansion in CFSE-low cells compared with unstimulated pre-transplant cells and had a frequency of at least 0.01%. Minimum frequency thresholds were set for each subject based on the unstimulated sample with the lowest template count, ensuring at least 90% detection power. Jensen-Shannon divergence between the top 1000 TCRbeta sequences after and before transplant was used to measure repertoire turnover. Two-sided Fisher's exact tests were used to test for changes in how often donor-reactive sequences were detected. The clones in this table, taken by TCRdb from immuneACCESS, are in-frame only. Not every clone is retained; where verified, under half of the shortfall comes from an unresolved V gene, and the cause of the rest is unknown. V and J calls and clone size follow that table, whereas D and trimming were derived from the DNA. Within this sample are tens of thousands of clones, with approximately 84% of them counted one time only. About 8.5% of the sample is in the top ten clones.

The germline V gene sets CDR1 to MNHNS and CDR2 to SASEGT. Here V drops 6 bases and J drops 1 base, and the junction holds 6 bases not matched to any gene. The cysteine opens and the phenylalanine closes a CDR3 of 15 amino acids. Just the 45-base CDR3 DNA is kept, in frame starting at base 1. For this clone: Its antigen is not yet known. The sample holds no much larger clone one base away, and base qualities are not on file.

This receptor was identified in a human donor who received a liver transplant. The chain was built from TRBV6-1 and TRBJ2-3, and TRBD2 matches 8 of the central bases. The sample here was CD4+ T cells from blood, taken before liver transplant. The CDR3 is CASSLAGLGTDTQYF. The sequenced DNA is TGTGCCAGCAGCTTAGCGGGGTTGGGCACAGATACGCAGTATTTT.